This TCR beta chain was documented in a study of shared clonotypes between healthy human individuals. Measured with immunoSEQ multiplex PCR; TCRdb has only the in-frame clones, and not every one. The sample holds roughly 450,000 clones; approximately 85% are singletons and the top ten take roughly 13%. The CDR3 loop spans 15 amino acids. The V and J ends lost 1 base and 4 bases respectively, with 12 bases between them. Germline CDR1 and CDR2: LGHNA and YNFKEQ. There are many counts of this clone. Its antigen is still unknown. The sample contains more than one DNA sequence encoding this CDR3. The unsorted samples had roughly 86 million PBMCs used for genomic DNA. Points from the study as a whole: Genetic and exposure-history diversity was limited by the few donors.

The source material was PBMCs. The chain has TRBV4-2 and TRBJ2-3; TRBD1 is a possible D gene (6 bases). This sequence was found in a woman in her thirties or forties in good health. Some clones in this sample may be carry-over from other donors' samples. CDR3 DNA sequence: TGTGCCAGCAGCCAAGGGGGGCAGGGCTCAGATACGCAGTATTTT. Encoded protein: CASSQGGQGSDTQYF.